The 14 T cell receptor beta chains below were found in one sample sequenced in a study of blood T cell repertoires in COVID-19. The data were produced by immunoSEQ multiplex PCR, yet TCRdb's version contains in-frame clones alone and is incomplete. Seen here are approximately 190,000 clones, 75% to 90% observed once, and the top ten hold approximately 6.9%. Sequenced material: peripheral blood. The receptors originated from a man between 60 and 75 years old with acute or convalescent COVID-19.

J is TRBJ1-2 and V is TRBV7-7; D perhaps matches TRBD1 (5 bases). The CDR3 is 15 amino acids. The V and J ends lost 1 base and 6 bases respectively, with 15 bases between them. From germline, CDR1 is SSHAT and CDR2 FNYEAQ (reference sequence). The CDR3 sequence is CASSLGRAGVHGYTF. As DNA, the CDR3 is TGTGCCAGCAGCTTAGGGCGAGCGGGGGTGCATGGCTACACCTTC.

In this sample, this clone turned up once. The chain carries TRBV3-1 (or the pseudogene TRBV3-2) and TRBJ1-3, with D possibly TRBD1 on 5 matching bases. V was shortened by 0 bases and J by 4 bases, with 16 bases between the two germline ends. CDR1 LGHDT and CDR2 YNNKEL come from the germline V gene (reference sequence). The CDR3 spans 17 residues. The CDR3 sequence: CASSQDWGIENGNTIYF. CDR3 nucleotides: TGTGCCAGCAGCCAAGATTGGGGCATAGAGAACGGAAACACCATATATTTT.

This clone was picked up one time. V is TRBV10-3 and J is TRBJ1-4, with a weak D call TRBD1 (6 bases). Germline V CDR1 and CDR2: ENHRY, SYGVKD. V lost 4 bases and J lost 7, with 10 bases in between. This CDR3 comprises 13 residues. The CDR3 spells CAISAGVSEKLFF. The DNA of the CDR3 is TGTGCCATCAGTGCAGGGGTTAGTGAAAAACTGTTTTTT.

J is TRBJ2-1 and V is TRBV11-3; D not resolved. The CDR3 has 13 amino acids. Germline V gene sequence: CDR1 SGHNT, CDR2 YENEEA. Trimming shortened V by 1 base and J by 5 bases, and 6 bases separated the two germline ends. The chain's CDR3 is CASSLGQNNEQFF. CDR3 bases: TGTGCCAGCAGCTTAGGGCAGAACAATGAGCAGTTCTTC.

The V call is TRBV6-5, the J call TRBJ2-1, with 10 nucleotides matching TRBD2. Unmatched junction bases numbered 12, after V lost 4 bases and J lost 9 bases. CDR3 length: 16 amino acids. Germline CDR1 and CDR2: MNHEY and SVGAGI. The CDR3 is CASSSSSGREHSEQFF. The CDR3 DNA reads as TGTGCCAGCAGTTCCTCAAGCGGGAGGGAACATAGTGAGCAGTTCTTC.

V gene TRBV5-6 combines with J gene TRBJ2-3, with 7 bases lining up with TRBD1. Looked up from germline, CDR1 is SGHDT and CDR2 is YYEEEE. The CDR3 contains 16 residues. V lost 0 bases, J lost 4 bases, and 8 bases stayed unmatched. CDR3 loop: CASSLELNRGADTQYF. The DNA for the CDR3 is TGTGCCAGCAGCTTGGAATTGAACAGGGGTGCAGATACGCAGTATTTT.

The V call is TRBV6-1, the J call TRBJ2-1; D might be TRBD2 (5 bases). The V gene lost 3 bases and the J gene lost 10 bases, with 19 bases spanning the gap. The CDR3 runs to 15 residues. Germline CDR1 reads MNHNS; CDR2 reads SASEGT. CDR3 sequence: CASSEMEGPGLEQFF. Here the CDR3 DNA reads TGTGCCAGCAGTGAGATGGAAGGGCCGGGGTTAGAGCAGTTCTTC.

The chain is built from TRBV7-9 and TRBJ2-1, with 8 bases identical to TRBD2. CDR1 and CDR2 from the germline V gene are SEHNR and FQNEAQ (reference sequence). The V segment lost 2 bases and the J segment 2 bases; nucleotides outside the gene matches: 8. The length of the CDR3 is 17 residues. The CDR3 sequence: CASSLQPGLGPYNEQFF. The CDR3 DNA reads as TGTGCCAGCAGCTTACAACCGGGACTAGGTCCCTACAATGAGCAGTTCTTC.

CDR3 nucleotides: TGTGCCAGCAGCCAAGTGCAGGGCAATGAGCAGTTCTTC. This encodes CASSQVQGNEQFF. This rearrangement joins TRBV3-1 (or the pseudogene TRBV3-2) to TRBJ2-1, with TRBD1 as a possible D gene (5 bases). CDR1 LGHDT and CDR2 YNNKEL come from the germline V gene (reference sequence). The V gene lost 1 base and the J gene lost 6 bases, with 7 bases spanning the gap. This CDR3 is 13 amino acids long.

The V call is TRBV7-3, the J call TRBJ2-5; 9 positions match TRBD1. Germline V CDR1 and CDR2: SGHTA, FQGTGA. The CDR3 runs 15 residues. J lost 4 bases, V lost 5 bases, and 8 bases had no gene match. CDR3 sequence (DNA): TGTGCCAGCAGCCAACAAACAGGGGGCGCAGAGACCCAGTACTTC. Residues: CASSQQTGGAETQYF.

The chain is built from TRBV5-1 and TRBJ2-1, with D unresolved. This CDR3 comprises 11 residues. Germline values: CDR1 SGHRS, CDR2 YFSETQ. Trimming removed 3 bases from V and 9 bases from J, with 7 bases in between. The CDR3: CASSSYGEQFF. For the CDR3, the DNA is TGCGCCAGCAGCTCTTACGGTGAGCAGTTCTTC.

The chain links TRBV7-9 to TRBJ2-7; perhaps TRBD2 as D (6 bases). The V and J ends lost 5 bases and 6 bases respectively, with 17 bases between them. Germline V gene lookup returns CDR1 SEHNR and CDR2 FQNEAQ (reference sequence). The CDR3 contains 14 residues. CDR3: CASSLGPAGGEQYF. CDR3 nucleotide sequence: TGTGCCAGCAGCCTCGGCCCAGCCGGGGGCGAGCAGTACTTC.

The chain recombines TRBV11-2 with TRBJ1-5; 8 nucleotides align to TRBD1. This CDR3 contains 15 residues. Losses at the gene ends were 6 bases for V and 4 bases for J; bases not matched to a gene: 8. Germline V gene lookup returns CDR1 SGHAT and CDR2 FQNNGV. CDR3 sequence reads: CASSPDRGLNQPQHF. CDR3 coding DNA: TGTGCCAGCAGTCCCGACAGGGGCCTAAATCAGCCCCAGCATTTT.

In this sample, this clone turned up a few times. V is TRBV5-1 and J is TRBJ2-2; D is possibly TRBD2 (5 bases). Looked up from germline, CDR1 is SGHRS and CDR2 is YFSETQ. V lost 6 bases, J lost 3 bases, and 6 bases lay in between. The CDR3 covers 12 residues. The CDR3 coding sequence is TGCGCCAGCAAGGAGGACACCGGGGAGCTGTTTTTT. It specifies CASKEDTGELFF.